The 30 T cell receptor beta chains presented below share a single source sample, sequenced in a study of blood T cell repertoires in COVID-19. Only in-frame clones appear in the TCRdb table, and some are missing; sequencing was by immunoSEQ multiplex PCR. The data contain 230,000 or so clones, roughly 87% of them singletons. The specimen sequenced was peripheral blood. The source of these receptors is a man in his forties or fifties with active or convalescent COVID-19.

The chain carries TRBV27 and TRBJ2-1; D may be TRBD1 (5 bases). Germline CDR1 reads MNHEY; CDR2 reads SMNVEV (reference sequence). The CDR3 runs to 14 residues. V lost 1 base to trimming and J lost 6 bases, with 10 bases between them. The CDR3 nucleotides read TGTGCCAGCAGTTTATGGGGCGGCGGCAATGAGCAGTTCTTC. As protein: CASSLWGGGNEQFF.

The V gene is TRBV6-5, the J gene TRBJ1-1, with D tentatively TRBD1 (5 bases). Germline loops: CDR1 MNHEY, CDR2 SVGAGI. CDR3 length: 15 amino acids. V was cut by 0 bases and J by 6 bases, with 14 bases left in between. The DNA for the CDR3 is TGTGCCAGCAGTTACTCGGGCGGGGGTTTGGCTGAAGCTTTCTTT. Translating it yields CASSYSGGGLAEAFF.

V is TRBV6-5 and J is TRBJ1-1; D not certain. CDR1 is MNHEY and CDR2 is SVGAGI in the germline V gene. The V gene lost 6 bases and the J gene lost 0 bases, with 8 bases spanning the gap. The CDR3 sequence is 13 residues long. The CDR3 here is CASRPLMNTEAFF. The DNA of the CDR3 is TGTGCCAGCAGGCCACTTATGAACACTGAAGCTTTCTTT.

This rearrangement joins TRBV2 to TRBJ1-1; D unresolved. The germline V gene encodes CDR1 SNHLY and CDR2 FYNNEI. CDR3 length equals 12 residues. V was trimmed by 6 bases and J by 11 bases, leaving 16 bases between them. CDR3 bases: TGTGCCAGCAGCCGGGATTACTCTAGGGCTTTCTTT. This codes for CASSRDYSRAFF.

This rearrangement joins TRBV19 to TRBJ2-7; D is uncertain. CDR3 length: 13 residues. Per the germline V gene, CDR1 is LNHDA and CDR2 is SQIVND (reference sequence). V was clipped by 1 base and J by 5 bases, with 9 bases between them. The CDR3 is CASSIAVAHEQYF. Written as DNA, the CDR3 is TGTGCCAGTAGTATAGCCGTGGCCCACGAGCAGTACTTC. Together with reference TRBV19 and TRBJ2-7, the CDR3 gives the full variable domain: DGGITQSPKYLFRKEGQNVTLSCEQNLNHDAMYWYRQDPGQGLRLIYYSQIVNDFQKGDIAEGYSVSREKKESFPLTVTSAQKNPTAFYLCASSIAVAHEQYFGPGTRLTVT.

This clone was detected once. This chain uses TRBV7-9 with TRBJ1-4; possibly TRBD1 for D (5 bases). This CDR3 has 14 residues. V lost 4 bases to trimming and J lost 8 bases, with 14 bases between them. Germline V gene sequence: CDR1 SEHNR, CDR2 FQNEAQ (reference sequence). In nucleotides, the CDR3 is TGTGCCAGCAGCTCCGACGTTGGGGGGGAAAAACTGTTTTTT. Its translation is CASSSDVGGEKLFF.

V is TRBV30 and J is TRBJ2-2; 14 bases are shared with TRBD2. J was trimmed by 7 bases and V by 2 bases; bases with no gene match: 9. Germline values: CDR1 GTSNPN, CDR2 SVGIG (reference sequence). CDR3 length: 17 amino acids. The CDR3 here is CAWSIGTSGRRDGELFF. Written as DNA, the CDR3 is TGTGCCTGGAGTATAGGGACTAGCGGGAGACGGGACGGGGAGCTGTTTTTT.

This sequence joins TRBV27 and TRBJ2-1; no reliable D call. Germline values: CDR1 MNHEY, CDR2 SMNVEV (reference sequence). The CDR3 contains 14 residues. Trimming cost V 2 bases and J 2 bases, with 7 bases left between them. CDR3 amino acids: CASSLIAPYNEQFF. The DNA for the CDR3 is TGTGCCAGCAGTTTAATTGCGCCCTACAATGAGCAGTTCTTC.

This clone came up a few times. CDR3 region: CASSYEGVNTEAFF. CDR3 DNA: TGTGCCAGCAGTTACGAGGGCGTGAACACTGAAGCTTTCTTT. V usage is TRBV6-6 and J usage is TRBJ1-1, with unresolved D. The V end lost 2 bases, the J end lost 0 bases, and 7 bases lay between the germline ends. Germline assignment: CDR1 MNHNY and CDR2 SVGAGI (reference sequence). This CDR3 spans 14 amino acids.

This rearrangement joins TRBV4-1 to TRBJ1-2; D is uncertain. V was shortened by 3 bases and J by 4 bases, with 15 bases between the two germline ends. This CDR3 has 15 residues. CDR1 and CDR2 (germline): MGHRA, YSYEKL. Here the CDR3 DNA reads TGCGCCAGCAGCCAGAGCGGGGAAGATTCCTATGGCTACACCTTC. This encodes CASSQSGEDSYGYTF.

The V and J genes are TRBV2 and TRBJ2-3, with D tentatively TRBD2 (6 bases). CDR1 SNHLY and CDR2 FYNNEI come from the germline V gene. This CDR3 is 14 amino acids long. V lost 8 bases and J 4 bases, leaving 16 bases between the germline ends. The CDR3 DNA follows: TGTGCCAGCGCCGGGGCGGGATGGTCAGATACGCAGTATTTT. As protein: CASAGAGWSDTQYF.

The genes are TRBV5-8 and TRBJ1-4, with 9 bases aligning to TRBD1. Germline CDR1 reads SGHTS; CDR2 reads YDEGEE. The CDR3 consists of 15 residues. V was clipped by 3 bases and J by 7 bases; unmatched bases: 7. The CDR3 bases are TGTGCCAGCAGCTCGCGGACAGGGGATCCTGAAAAACTGTTTTTT. It specifies CASSSRTGDPEKLFF.

The V gene is TRBV6-6, the J gene TRBJ1-3, with a possible D match to TRBD1 (5 bases). Per the germline V gene, CDR1 is MNHNY and CDR2 is SVGAGI (reference sequence). The V gene lost 6 bases and the J gene lost 2 bases, with 11 bases spanning the gap. The CDR3 is 14 amino acids. The CDR3 sequence: CASSKQEPGNTIYF. The DNA of the CDR3 is TGTGCCAGCAGCAAACAGGAGCCTGGAAACACCATATATTTT.

The CDR3 reads CASRKRTSGMETQYF. The CDR3 DNA reads TGTGCCAGCCGCAAAAGGACTAGCGGGATGGAGACCCAGTACTTC. This chain uses TRBV5-8 with TRBJ2-5; TRBD2 matches 12 bases. Germline values: CDR1 SGHTS, CDR2 YDEGEE. This CDR3 region has 15 residues. Trimming took 7 bases from V and 5 from J; bases not matched to a gene: 9.

The chain has TRBV5-1 and TRBJ1-3; D might be TRBD1 (5 bases). Germline lookup yields CDR1 SGHRS and CDR2 YFSETQ. There are 14 residues in the CDR3. Deletions cut 2 bases from V and 4 bases from J, with 10 bases between. The CDR3 DNA is TGCGCCAGCAGCTTAGGGGTGCCCGGAAACACCATATATTTT. Translation: CASSLGVPGNTIYF. Full variable domain (missing parts from reference TRBV5-1 and TRBJ1-3): KAGVTQTPRYLIKTRGQQVTLSCSPISGHRSVSWYQQTPGQGLQFLFEYFSETQRNKGNFPGRFSGRQFSNSRSEMNVSTLELGDSALYLCASSLGVPGNTIYFGEGSWLTVV.

The rearrangement uses TRBV27 and TRBJ2-3; 7 nucleotides align to TRBD1. Per germline, CDR1 MNHEY and CDR2 SMNVEV (reference sequence). CDR3 size: 12 residues. Unmatched junction bases numbered 5, after V lost 3 bases and J lost 11 bases. In nucleotides, the CDR3 is TGTGCCAGCAGTTTTGTGGGGGACAGGCAGTATTTT. Translated: CASSFVGDRQYF.

The V gene is TRBV10-1, the J gene TRBJ2-3, with D hard to call. This CDR3 is 17 amino acids long. Germline CDR1 WNHNN, CDR2 SYGVQD (reference sequence). V shed 0 bases and J shed 2 bases, with 15 bases lying between them. The CDR3 nucleotides are TGCGCCAGCAGTGAGTCCCGGCAGGCCTATTACACAGATACGCAGTATTTT. This encodes CASSESRQAYYTDTQYF.

The V gene is TRBV9, the J gene TRBJ2-7, with 10 bases lining up with TRBD2. Germline assignment: CDR1 SGDLS and CDR2 YYNGEE. The CDR3 is 16 amino acids. V gave up 0 bases and J gave up 4 bases; unmatched junction bases: 7. The CDR3 DNA reads TGTGCCAGCAGCGTAGAAGGTAGCGGGGGGATATACGAGCAGTACTTC. Amino acid sequence: CASSVEGSGGIYEQYF.

The rearrangement links TRBV7-2 to TRBJ2-3; TRBD2 matches at 10 bases. Germline CDR1 is SGHTA and CDR2 is FQGNSA. CDR3 size: 17 residues. The V segment lost 0 bases and the J segment 0 bases; nucleotides outside the gene matches: 3. The CDR3 DNA reads as TGTGCCAGCAGCTTAGCGTCGGGACTAGCGAGCACAGATACGCAGTATTTT. Its protein is CASSLASGLASTDTQYF.

The rearrangement uses TRBV5-1 and TRBJ1-2, with 9 bases lining up with TRBD1. With V trimmed by 2 bases and J by 0 bases, 2 bases remained unmatched. Per the germline V gene, CDR1 is SGHRS and CDR2 is YFSETQ. The CDR3 contains 15 residues. The CDR3, as DNA: TGCGCCAGCAGCTTAGGGACAGGGCCTAACTATGGCTACACCTTC. As protein: CASSLGTGPNYGYTF.

The chain links TRBV6-4 to TRBJ2-3; 8 bases align to TRBD1. There are 14 residues in the CDR3. Per germline, CDR1 MRHNA and CDR2 SNTAGT. With V trimmed by 6 bases and J by 4 bases, 6 bases remained unmatched. CDR3 amino acids: CASSRQGFADTQYF. CDR3 DNA: TGTGCCAGCAGCAGACAGGGGTTCGCAGATACGCAGTATTTT.

This chain links TRBV7-9 with TRBJ1-3; D may be TRBD1 (5 bases). Germline loops: CDR1 SEHNR, CDR2 FQNEAQ (reference sequence). This CDR3 region has 14 residues. Trimming took off 11 bases at V and 1 base at J, with 15 bases between the two ends. This CDR3 is CAAGRGGSGNTIYF. The DNA of the CDR3 is TGTGCCGCCGGGCGGGGGGGATCTGGAAACACCATATATTTT.

V usage is TRBV5-1 and J usage is TRBJ1-1; maybe TRBD1 (5 bases). The CDR3 extends over 14 amino acids. Trimming took off 0 bases at V and 3 bases at J, with 9 bases between the two ends. Germline CDR1 reads SGHRS; CDR2 reads YFSETQ. The CDR3 DNA reads as TGCGCCAGCAGCTTGGGGGTAGGGGACACTGAAGCTTTCTTT. Residues: CASSLGVGDTEAFF.

This clone appeared a few times. V is TRBV4-1 and J is TRBJ2-1; D perhaps matches TRBD2 (6 bases). CDR1 and CDR2 (germline): MGHRA, YSYEKL. The CDR3 covers 15 residues. Trimming cost V 3 bases and J 4 bases, with 13 bases left between them. The CDR3 coding sequence is TGCGCCAGCAGCCAGTTTATGGGGGGATACAATGAGCAGTTCTTC. Protein: CASSQFMGGYNEQFF.

The gene calls are TRBV4-1 and TRBJ1-2; 7 bases are shared with TRBD1. With V trimmed by 0 bases and J by 7 bases, 8 bases remained unmatched. The germline gives CDR1 MGHRA, CDR2 YSYEKL. This CDR3 region has 15 residues. The CDR3 protein is CASSQEETGYFGYTF. CDR3 sequence (DNA): TGCGCCAGCAGCCAAGAGGAGACAGGGTACTTTGGCTACACCTTC.

V gene TRBV28 combines with J gene TRBJ1-3; no clear D gene. This CDR3 is 16 amino acids long. The ends were cut back, 4 bases at V and 0 bases at J, with 13 bases in the middle. Germline V lookup: CDR1 MDHEN, CDR2 SYDVKM. The CDR3, as DNA: TGTGCCAGCAGTTCTCACGGACTGACCTCTGGAAACACCATATATTTT. Protein product: CASSSHGLTSGNTIYF.

The rearrangement uses TRBV7-6 and TRBJ2-2; D not certain. The length of the CDR3 is 13 residues. Germline lookup yields CDR1 SGHVS and CDR2 FNYEAQ. V lost 5 bases and J 7 bases, leaving 11 bases between the germline ends. The chain's CDR3 is CASSNIEDGELFF. The CDR3 coding sequence is TGTGCCAGCAGCAACATAGAGGACGGGGAGCTGTTTTTT.

This chain uses TRBV9 with TRBJ2-1, with 9 bases matching TRBD1. The CDR3 consists of 15 residues. Losses at the gene ends were 6 bases for V and 6 bases for J; bases not matched to a gene: 10. Germline V CDR1 and CDR2: SGDLS, YYNGEE. The CDR3 loop reads CASTQQGAESNEQFF. Here the CDR3 DNA reads TGTGCCAGCACCCAACAGGGGGCTGAATCCAATGAGCAGTTCTTC.

V usage is TRBV27 and J usage is TRBJ1-2, with TRBD1 identical over 10 bases. This CDR3 contains 13 residues. V shed 7 bases and J 7 bases; nucleotides not matched to a gene: 6. The V gene's germline CDR1 is MNHEY and CDR2 SMNVEV (reference sequence). The CDR3 coding sequence is TGTGCCAGCACCCGACAGGGGGCGCCTGGCTACACCTTC. This gives the protein CASTRQGAPGYTF.

The chain couples TRBV18 to TRBJ1-3; D call uncertain. Trimming removed 2 bases from V and 4 bases from J, with 15 bases in between. The CDR3 has 16 amino acids. Per the germline V gene, CDR1 is KGHSH and CDR2 is LQKENI. DNA for the CDR3: TGTGCCAGCTCACCATCTGAGGGAGTTTCCGGAAACACCATATATTTT. It codes for CASSPSEGVSGNTIYF.